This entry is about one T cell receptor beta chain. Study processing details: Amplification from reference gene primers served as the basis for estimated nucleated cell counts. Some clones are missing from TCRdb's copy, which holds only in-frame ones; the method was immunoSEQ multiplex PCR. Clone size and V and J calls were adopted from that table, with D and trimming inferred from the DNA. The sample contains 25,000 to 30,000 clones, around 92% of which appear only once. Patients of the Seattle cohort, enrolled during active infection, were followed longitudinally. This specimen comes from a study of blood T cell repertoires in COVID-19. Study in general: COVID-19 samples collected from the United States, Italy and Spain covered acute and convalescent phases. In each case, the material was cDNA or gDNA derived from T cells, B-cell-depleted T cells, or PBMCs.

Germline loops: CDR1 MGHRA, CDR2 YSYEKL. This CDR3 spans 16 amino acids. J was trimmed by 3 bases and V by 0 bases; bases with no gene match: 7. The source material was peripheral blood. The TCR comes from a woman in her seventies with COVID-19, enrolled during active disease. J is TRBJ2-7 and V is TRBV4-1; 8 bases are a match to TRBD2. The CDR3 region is CASSQDLSGRFYEQYF. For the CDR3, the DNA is TGCGCCAGCAGCCAAGACCTAAGCGGGAGATTCTACGAGCAGTACTTC.